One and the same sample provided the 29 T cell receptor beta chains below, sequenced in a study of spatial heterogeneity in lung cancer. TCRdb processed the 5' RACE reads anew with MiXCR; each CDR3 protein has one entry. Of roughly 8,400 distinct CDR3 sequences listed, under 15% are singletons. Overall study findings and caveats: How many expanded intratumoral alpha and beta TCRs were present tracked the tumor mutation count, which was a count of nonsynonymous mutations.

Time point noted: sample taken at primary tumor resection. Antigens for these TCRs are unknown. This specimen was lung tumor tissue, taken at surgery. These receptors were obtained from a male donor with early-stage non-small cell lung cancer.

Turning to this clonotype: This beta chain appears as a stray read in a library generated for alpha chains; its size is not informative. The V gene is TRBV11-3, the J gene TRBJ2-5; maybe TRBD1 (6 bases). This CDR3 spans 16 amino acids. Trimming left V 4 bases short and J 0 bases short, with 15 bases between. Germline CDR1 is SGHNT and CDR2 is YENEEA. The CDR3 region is CASSSDPGTNQETQYF. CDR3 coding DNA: TGTGCCAGCAGCTCGGATCCCGGGACAAACCAAGAGACCCAGTACTTC.

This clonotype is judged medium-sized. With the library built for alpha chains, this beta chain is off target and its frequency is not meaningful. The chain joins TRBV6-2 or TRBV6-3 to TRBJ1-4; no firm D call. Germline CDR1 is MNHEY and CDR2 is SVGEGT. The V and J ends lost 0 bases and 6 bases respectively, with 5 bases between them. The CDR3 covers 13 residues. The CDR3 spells CASSYSGHEKLFF. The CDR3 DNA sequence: TGTGCCAGCAGTTACTCGGGCCATGAAAAACTGTTTTTT.

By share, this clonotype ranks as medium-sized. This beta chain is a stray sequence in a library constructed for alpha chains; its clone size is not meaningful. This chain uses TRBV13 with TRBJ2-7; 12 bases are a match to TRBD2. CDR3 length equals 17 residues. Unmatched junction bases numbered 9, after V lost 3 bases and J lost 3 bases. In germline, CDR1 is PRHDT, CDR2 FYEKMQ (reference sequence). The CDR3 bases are TGTGCCAGCAGCTTCGGCCCACTAGCGGGAGGAAGCTACGAGCAGTACTTC. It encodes CASSFGPLAGGSYEQYF.

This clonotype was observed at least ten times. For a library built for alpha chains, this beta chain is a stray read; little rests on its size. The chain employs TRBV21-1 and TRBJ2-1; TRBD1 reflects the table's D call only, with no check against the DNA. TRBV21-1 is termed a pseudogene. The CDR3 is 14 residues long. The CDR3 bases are TGTGCCAGCAGCAAAGGGGAAGGGAAGGGTGAGCAGTTCTTC. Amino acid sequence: CASSKGEGKGEQFF.

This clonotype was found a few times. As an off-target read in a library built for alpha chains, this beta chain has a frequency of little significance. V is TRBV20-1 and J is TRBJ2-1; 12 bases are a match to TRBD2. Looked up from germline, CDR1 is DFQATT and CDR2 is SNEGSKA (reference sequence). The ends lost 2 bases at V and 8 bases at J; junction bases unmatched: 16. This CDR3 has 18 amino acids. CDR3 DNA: TGCAGTGCTAGATCTCAGCGAAGCTCCAGACTAGCGGGAGATGAGCAGTTCTTC. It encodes CSARSQRSSRLAGDEQFF.

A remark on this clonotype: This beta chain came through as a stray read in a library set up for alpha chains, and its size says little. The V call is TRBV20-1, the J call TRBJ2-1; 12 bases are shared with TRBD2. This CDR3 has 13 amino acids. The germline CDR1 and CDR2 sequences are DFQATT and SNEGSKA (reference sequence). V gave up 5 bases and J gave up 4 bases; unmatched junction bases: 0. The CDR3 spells CSALAGGYNEQFF. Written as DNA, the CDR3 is TGCAGTGCTCTAGCGGGAGGGTACAATGAGCAGTTCTTC.

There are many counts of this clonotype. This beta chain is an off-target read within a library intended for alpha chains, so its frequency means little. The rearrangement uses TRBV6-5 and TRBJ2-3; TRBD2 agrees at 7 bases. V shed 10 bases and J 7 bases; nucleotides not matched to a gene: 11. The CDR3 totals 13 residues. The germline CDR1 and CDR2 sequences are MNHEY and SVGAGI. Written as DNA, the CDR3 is TGTGCCACTTCGAGGGACTACACCTATACGCAGTATTTT. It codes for CATSRDYTYTQYF.

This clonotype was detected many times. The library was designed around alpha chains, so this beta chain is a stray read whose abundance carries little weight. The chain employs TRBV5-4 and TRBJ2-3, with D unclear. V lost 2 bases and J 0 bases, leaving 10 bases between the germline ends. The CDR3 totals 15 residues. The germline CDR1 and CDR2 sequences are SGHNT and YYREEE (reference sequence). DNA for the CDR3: TGTGCCAGCAGCTTCACTAAACCTAGCACAGATACGCAGTATTTT. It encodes CASSFTKPSTDTQYF.

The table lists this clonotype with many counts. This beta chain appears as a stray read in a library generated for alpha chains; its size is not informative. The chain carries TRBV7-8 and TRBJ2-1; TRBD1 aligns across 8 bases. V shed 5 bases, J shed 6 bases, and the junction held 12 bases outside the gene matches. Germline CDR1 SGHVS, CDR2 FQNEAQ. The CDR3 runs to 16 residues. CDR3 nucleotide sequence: TGTGCCAGCAGCATTTACATGGGACAGGCAGGCAATGAGCAGTTCTTC. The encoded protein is CASSIYMGQAGNEQFF. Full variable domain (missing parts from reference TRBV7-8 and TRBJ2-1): GAGVSQSPRYKVAKRGQDVALRCDPISGHVSLFWYQQALGQGPEFLTYFQNEAQLDKSGLPSDRFFAERPEGSVSTLKIQRTQQEDSAVYLCASSIYMGQAGNEQFFGPGTRLTVL.

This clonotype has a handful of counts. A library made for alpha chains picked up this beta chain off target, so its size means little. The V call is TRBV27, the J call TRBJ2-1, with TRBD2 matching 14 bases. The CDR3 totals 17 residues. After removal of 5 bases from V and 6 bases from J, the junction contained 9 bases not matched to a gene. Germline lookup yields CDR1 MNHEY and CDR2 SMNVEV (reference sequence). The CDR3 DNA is TGTGCCAGCAGTCCCTCGACTAGCGGGAGGGCGTTCAATGAGCAGTTCTTC. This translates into CASSPSTSGRAFNEQFF.

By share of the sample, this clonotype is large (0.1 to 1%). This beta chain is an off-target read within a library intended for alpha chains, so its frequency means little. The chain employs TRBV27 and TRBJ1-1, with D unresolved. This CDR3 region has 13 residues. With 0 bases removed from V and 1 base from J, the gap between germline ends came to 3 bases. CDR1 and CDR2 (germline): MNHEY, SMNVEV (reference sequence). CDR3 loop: CASSLSRNTEAFF. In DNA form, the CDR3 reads TGTGCCAGCAGTTTATCACGGAACACTGAAGCTTTCTTT.

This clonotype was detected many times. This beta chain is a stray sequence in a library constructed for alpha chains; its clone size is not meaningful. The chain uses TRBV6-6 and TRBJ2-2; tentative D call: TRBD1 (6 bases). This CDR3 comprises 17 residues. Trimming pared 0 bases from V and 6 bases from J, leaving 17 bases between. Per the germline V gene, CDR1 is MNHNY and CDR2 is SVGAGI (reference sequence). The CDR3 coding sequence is TGTGCCAGCAGTTACTCGAGGTCAGGGGTGGATTCCGGGGAGCTGTTTTTT. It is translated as CASSYSRSGVDSGELFF.

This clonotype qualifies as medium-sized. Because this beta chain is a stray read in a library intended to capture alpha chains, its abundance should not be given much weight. The CDR3 bases are TGTGCCAGCAGTTTAGGCAGGGGGGTCTACGAGCAGTACTTC. It is translated as CASSLGRGVYEQYF. The rearrangement uses TRBV12-3 or TRBV12-4 and TRBJ2-7; possibly TRBD1 for D (7 bases). CDR3 length: 14 amino acids. V was clipped by 1 base and J by 3 bases, with 10 bases between them.

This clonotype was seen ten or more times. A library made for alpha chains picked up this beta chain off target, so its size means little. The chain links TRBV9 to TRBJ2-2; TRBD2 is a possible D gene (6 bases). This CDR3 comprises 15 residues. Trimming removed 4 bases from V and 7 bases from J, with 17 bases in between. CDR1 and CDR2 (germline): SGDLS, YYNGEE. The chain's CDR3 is CASSRGAGQGGELFF. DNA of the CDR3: TGTGCCAGCAGCAGAGGAGCGGGTCAAGGCGGGGAGCTGTTTTTT. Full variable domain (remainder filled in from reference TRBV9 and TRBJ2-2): DSGVTQTPKHLITATGQRVTLRCSPRSGDLSVYWYQQSLDQGLQFLIQYYNGEERAKGNILERFSAQQFPDLHSELNLSSLELGDSALYFCASSRGAGQGGELFFGEGSRLTVL.

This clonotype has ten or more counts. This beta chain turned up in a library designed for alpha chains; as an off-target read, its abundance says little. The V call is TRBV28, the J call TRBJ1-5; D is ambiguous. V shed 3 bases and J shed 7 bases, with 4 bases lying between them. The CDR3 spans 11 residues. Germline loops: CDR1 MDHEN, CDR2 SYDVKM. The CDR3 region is CASSFEQPQHF. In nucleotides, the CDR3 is TGTGCCAGCAGTTTCGAACAGCCCCAGCATTTT. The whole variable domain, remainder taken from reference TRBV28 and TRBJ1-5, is DVKVTQSSRYLVKRTGEKVFLECVQDMDHENMFWYRQDPGLGLRLIYFSYDVKMKEKGDIPEGYSVSREKKERFSLILESASTNQTSMYLCASSFEQPQHFGDGTRLSIL.

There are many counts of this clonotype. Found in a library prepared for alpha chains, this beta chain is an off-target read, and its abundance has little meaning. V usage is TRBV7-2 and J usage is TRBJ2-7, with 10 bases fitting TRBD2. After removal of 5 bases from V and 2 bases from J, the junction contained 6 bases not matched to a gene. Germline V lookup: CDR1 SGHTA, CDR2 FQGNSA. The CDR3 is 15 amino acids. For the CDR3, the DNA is TGTGCCAGCAGCCTTACTAGCGGGGACACCTACGAGCAGTACTTC. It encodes CASSLTSGDTYEQYF.

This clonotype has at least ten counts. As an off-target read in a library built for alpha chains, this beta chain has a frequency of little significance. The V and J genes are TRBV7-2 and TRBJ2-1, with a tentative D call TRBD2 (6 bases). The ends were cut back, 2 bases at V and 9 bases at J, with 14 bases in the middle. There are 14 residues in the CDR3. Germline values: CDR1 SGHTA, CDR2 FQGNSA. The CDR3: CASSLPGAHSEQFF. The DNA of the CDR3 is TGTGCCAGCAGCTTACCGGGAGCACATAGTGAGCAGTTCTTC.

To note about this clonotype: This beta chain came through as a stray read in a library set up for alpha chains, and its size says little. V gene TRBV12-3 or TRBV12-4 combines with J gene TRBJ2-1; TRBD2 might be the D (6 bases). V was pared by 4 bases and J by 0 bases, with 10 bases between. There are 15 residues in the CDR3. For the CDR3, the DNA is TGTGCCAGCAGTTCGGAGGGAACCTCCTACAATGAGCAGTTCTTC. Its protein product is CASSSEGTSYNEQFF.

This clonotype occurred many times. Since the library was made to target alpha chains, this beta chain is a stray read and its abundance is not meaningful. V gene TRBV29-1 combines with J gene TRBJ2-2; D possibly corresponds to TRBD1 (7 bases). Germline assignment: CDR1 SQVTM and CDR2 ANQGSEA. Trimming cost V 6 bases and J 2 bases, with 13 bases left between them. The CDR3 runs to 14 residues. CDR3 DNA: TGCAGCGTGAGGAGGGACAGTAACACCGGGGAGCTGTTTTTT. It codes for CSVRRDSNTGELFF.

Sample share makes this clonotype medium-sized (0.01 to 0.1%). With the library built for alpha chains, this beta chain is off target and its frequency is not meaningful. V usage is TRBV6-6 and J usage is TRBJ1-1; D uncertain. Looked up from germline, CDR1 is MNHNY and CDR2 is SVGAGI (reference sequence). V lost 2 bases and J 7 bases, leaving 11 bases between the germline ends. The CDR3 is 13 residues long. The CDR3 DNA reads TGTGCCAGCAGTTACGAGGGTCCATTTGAAGCTTTCTTT. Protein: CASSYEGPFEAFF.

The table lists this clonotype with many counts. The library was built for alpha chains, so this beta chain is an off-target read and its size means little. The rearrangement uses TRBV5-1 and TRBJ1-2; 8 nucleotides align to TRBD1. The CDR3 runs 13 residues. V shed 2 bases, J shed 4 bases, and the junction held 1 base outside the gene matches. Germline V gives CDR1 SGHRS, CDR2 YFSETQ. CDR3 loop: CASSFGQGYGYTF. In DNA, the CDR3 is TGCGCCAGCAGCTTCGGACAGGGCTATGGCTACACCTTC.

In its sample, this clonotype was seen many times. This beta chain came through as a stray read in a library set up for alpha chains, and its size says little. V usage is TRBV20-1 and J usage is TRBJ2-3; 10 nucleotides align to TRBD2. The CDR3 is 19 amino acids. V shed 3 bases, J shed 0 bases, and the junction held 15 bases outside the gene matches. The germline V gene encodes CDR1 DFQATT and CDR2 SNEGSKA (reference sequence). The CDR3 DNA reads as TGCAGTGCTAGTTTAGGACTAGCGGCGACTAGTGCTAGCACAGATACGCAGTATTTT. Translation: CSASLGLAATSASTDTQYF.

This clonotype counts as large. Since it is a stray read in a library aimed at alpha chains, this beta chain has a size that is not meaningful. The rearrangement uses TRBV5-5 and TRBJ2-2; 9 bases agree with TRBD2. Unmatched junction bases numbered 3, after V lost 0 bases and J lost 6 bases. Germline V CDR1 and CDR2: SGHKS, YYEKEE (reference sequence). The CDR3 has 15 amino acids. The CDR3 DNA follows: TGTGCCAGCAGCTTGGTAGCGGGAGCGGCCGGGGAGCTGTTTTTT. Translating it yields CASSLVAGAAGELFF.

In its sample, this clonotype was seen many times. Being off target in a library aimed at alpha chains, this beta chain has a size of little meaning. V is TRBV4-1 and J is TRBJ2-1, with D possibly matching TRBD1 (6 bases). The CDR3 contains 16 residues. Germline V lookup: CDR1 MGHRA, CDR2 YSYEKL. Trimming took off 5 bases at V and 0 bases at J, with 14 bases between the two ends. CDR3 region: CASSGGQSGSYNEQFF. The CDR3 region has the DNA TGCGCCAGCAGCGGTGGACAGTCCGGCTCCTACAATGAGCAGTTCTTC.

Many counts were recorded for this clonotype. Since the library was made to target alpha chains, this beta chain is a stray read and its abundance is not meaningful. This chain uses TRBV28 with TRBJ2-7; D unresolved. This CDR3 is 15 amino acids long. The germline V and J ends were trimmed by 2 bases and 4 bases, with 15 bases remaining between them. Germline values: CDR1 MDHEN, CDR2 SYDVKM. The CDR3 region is CASSLIGPLAYEQYF. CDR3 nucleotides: TGTGCCAGCAGTTTAATAGGCCCACTGGCGTACGAGCAGTACTTC.

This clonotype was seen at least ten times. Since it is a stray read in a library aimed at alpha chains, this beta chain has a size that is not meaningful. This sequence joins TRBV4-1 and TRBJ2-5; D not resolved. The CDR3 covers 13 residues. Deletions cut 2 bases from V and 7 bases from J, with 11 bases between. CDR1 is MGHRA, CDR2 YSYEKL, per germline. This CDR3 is CASSQNEGGTQYF. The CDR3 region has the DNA TGCGCCAGCAGCCAAAATGAAGGCGGGACCCAGTACTTC.

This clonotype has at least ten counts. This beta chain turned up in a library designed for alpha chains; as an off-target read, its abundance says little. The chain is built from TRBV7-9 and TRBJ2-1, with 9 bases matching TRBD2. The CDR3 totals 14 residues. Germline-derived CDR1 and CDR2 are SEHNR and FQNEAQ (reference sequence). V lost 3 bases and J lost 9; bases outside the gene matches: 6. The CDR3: CASSLGAGGIEQFF. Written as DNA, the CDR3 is TGTGCCAGCAGCTTGGGGGCGGGAGGGATTGAGCAGTTCTTC.

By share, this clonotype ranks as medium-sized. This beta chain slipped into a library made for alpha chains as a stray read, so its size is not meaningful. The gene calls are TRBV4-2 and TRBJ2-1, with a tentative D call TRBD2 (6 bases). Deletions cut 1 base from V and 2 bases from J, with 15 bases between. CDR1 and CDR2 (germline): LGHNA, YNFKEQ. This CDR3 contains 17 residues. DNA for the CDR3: TGTGCCAGCAGCCAAGTGCGTGGCGGGGCCACCTACAATGAGCAGTTCTTC. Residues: CASSQVRGGATYNEQFF.

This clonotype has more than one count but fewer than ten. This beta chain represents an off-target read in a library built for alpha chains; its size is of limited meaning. CDR3: CASSGISGGLYNEQFF. The DNA of the CDR3 is TGTGCCAGCAGTGGTATTAGCGGGGGTCTCTACAATGAGCAGTTCTTC. The V call is TRBV6-5, the J call TRBJ2-1, with TRBD2 identical over 9 bases. V lost 5 bases and J lost 3; bases outside the gene matches: 8. The V gene's germline CDR1 is MNHEY and CDR2 SVGAGI. This CDR3 spans 16 amino acids.